This T cell receptor beta chain was documented in a study of cytomegalovirus exposure and HLA in healthy donors. PCR involved 60 Vbeta and 13 Jbeta primers. Repertoires were generated with immunoSEQ multiplex PCR, while TCRdb's copy carries only in-frame clones and drops some. The table includes 170,000 or so clones, around four fifths detected once. This clone has more than one count but fewer than ten. V lost 0 bases and J lost 3, with 6 bases in between. CDR1 is SNHLY and CDR2 is FYNNEI in the germline V gene. CDR3 length: 14 amino acids. This chain links TRBV2 with TRBJ2-1; no definite D call. Sequenced: PBMCs. The receptor was isolated from a woman in her fifties or sixties in good health and CMV-seropositive. CDR3 sequence reads: CASSEAGDYNEQFF. The CDR3 DNA sequence: TGTGCCAGCAGTGAAGCGGGCGACTACAATGAGCAGTTCTTC. Full variable domain (outside the CDR3, taken from reference TRBV2 and TRBJ2-1): EPEVTQTPSHQVTQMGQEVILRCVPISNHLYFYWYRQILGQKVEFLVSFYNNEISEKSEIFDDQFSVERPDGSNFTLKIRSTKLEDSAMYFCASSEAGDYNEQFFGPGTRLTVL.